This T cell receptor beta chain was obtained from a study of cytomegalovirus exposure and HLA in healthy donors. PCR amplification relied on 60 Vbeta primers (plus 13 Jbeta primers). Data came from immunoSEQ multiplex PCR; TCRdb stores just in-frame clones and leaves some out. Here the sample spans approximately 160,000 clones, 65% to 85% being singletons. With regard to this clone: Its antigen is currently unknown.

Study-level findings and limits: Solely CMV serostatus was available to characterize immune exposure. One variant, a missense change in DCLRE1C, was linked in a later analysis to TCR beta V- and J-gene trimming. Roughly uniform sequencing depth across donors was assumed, possibly incorrectly.

This CDR3 region has 16 residues. The receptor comes from a woman aged 40 to 50 in good health and CMV-seropositive. Sequenced sample: PBMCs. The chain has TRBV1 and TRBJ2-5; the table assigns TRBD1, which was not confirmed against the DNA. TRBV1 is a pseudogene segment. In nucleotides, the CDR3 is TGCACCAGCAGCCCAATTTACCAGGGGAAAGAAGAGACCCAGTACTTC. Protein sequence: CTSSPIYQGKEETQYF.